This T cell receptor beta chain was identified during a study of T cells in Graves' hyperthyroidism and ophthalmopathy. Study background: Specimen type is peripheral blood, collected at initial diagnosis prior to any treatment. Study-level results: Among clonotypes expanded in thyroid above 0.001, most were also found in blood.

In its sample, this clonotype was seen many times. The antigen is not known. Using RNA transcripts as the source, TCR beta CDR3 regions were amplified. HTBI primers were used for first-round RT-PCR of the TCR CDR3. TCRdb re-derived calls from the multiplex PCR reads in MiXCR, one entry per CDR3 protein. Of under 300,000 distinct CDR3 sequences in the sample, about 13% were seen once. Stable Graves' hyperthyroidism denoted no ophthalmopathy progression over 18 months. Diagnoses used clinical symptoms, serum thyroxine and TRAb, thyroid ultrasound and orbital computed tomography. Germline assignment: CDR1 ENHRY and CDR2 SYGVKD. The V gene end was trimmed by 7 bases and the J gene end by 3 bases; junction bases not matched to a gene: 7. The CDR3 has 14 residues.

The V and J genes are TRBV10-3 and TRBJ1-1; TRBD1 aligns across 8 bases. This clonotype was obtained from a woman aged 40 to 50 with Graves' hyperthyroidism. The specimen sequenced was blood. CDR3 nucleotide sequence: TGTGCCATCACCCTGACAGGGGTGGACACTGAAGCTTTCTTT. It yields the protein CAITLTGVDTEAFF.